This T cell receptor beta chain was sequenced in a study of cytomegalovirus exposure and HLA in healthy donors. About the study: A preliminary data release comprised 80 million or so unique TCRs obtained from HLA-typed donors. Study-wide results and caveats: A later examination showed that TCR association rates differed by HLA locus, with DRB1 most and HLA-C fewest. The later analysis indicated that the majority of CMV-associated TCR beta chains appeared HLA-restricted. Reports described diagnosis of cytomegalovirus status by the classifier as highly specific and sensitive.

As regards this clone: As yet, its antigen is unknown. The junction differs from germline at one of its ends, possibly a read error.

Germline CDR1 is ENHRY and CDR2 is SYGVKD. This CDR3 has 14 residues. The primer mix had 60 Vbeta and 13 Jbeta primers. Data came from immunoSEQ multiplex PCR; TCRdb stores just in-frame clones and leaves some out. The data show around 95,000 clones, roughly four fifths seen once. The receptor comes from a man under 40 in good health and CMV-seropositive. Sequences were obtained from PBMCs. The chain employs TRBV10-3 and TRBJ2-1, with TRBD2 identical over 13 bases. The CDR3 spells CAVRTSGSFNEQFF. The CDR3 DNA sequence: TGTGCCGTCAGGACTAGCGGGAGCTTCAATGAGCAGTTCTTC.